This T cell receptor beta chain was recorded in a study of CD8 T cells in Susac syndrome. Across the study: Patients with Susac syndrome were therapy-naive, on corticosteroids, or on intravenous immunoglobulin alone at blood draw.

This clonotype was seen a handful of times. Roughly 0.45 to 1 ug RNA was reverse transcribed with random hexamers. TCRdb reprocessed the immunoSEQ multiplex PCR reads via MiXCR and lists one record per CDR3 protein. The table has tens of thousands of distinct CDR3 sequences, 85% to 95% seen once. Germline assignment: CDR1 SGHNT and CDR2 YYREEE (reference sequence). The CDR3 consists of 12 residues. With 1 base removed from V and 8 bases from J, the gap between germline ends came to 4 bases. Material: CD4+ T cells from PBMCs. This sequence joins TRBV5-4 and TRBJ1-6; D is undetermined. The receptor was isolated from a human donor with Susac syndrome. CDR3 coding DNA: TGTGCCAGCAGCTTGCCCTATTCACCCCTCCACTTT. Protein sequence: CASSLPYSPLHF.